The entry that follows covers one T cell receptor beta chain sequence. Its antigen is currently unknown. CDR1 is ENHRY and CDR2 is SYGVKD in the germline V gene. V lost 5 bases to trimming and J lost 3 bases; unmatched junction nucleotides: 3. This CDR3 region has 13 residues. Then a second PCR, running roughly 7 to 11 cycles, was carried out with a sample-barcoded 5' primer and a J-beta primer mix. TCRdb itself ran the 5' RACE reads through MiXCR, one entry per CDR3 protein. The sample has over 950,000 distinct CDR3 sequences; just over 50% are singletons. These data originate in a study of blood T cells in healthy people across ages. Across the study: About one barcoded beta molecule per two T cells was captured by template switching.

Whole-study results and caveats: It was not known whether donors were CMV positive (a possible confounder of expanded clonotype changes).

This sequence originates from a woman aged 55 to 70 in good health. J is TRBJ1-1 and V is TRBV10-3, with TRBD1 identical over 7 bases. Sequencing input: blood. CDR3 DNA sequence: TGTGCCATCAGTAGGCAGGGGGACACTGAAGCTTTCTTT. This sequence encodes CAISRQGDTEAFF.